The 14 T cell receptor beta chains given below trace back to one sample, sequenced in a study of shared clonotypes between healthy human individuals. Measured with immunoSEQ multiplex PCR; TCRdb has only the in-frame clones, and not every one. Among about 2.1 million clones listed, approximately 94% were seen once. Positively selected for CCR7, the CD45RO-negative cells used as naive CD8 cells excluded terminally differentiated effector memory CD45RA+ cells. Sequencing input: naive CD8+ T cells from PBMCs. These receptors were obtained from a man aged 18 to 30 in good health. Some clones in this sample may be carry-over from other donors' samples.

Turning to this clone: Distinct nucleotide sequences in the sample also encode this CDR3. V and J are TRBV5-1 and TRBJ2-7, with 9 bases that match TRBD1. Germline CDR1 and CDR2: SGHRS and YFSETQ. The CDR3 length is 14 residues. V gave up 0 bases and J gave up 2 bases; unmatched junction bases: 0. The CDR3 protein is CASSLGTGAYEQYF. The DNA of the CDR3 is TGCGCCAGCAGCTTGGGGACAGGGGCCTACGAGCAGTACTTC.

This chain links TRBV27 with TRBJ2-7; 11 bases line up with TRBD2. This CDR3 has 16 amino acids. The junction had 10 bases not matched to a gene; V was cut back by 5 bases and J by 4 bases. CDR1 and CDR2 from the germline V gene are MNHEY and SMNVEV (reference sequence). CDR3 DNA sequence: TGTGCCAGCAGTACCCAACTAGCGGGAGTCGTTTACGAGCAGTACTTC. This gives the protein CASSTQLAGVVYEQYF.

The chain carries TRBV30 and TRBJ1-3; weak D call: TRBD1 (5 bases). Germline-derived CDR1 and CDR2 are GTSNPN and SVGIG (reference sequence). The V and J ends lost 4 bases and 2 bases respectively, with 12 bases between them. The CDR3 runs 14 residues. The CDR3 region is CAWTPRGPGNTIYF. Here the CDR3 DNA reads TGTGCCTGGACCCCAAGGGGACCTGGAAACACCATATATTTT.

This chain joins TRBV4-3 and TRBJ1-4; D ambiguous. V was pared by 0 bases and J by 8 bases, with 13 bases between. The CDR3 runs 15 residues. The germline gives CDR1 LGHNA, CDR2 YSLEER. The DNA of the CDR3 is TGCGCCAGCAGCCAAGAGGCCGATAGTGGCGAAAAACTGTTTTTT. It encodes CASSQEADSGEKLFF.

Details on this clone: Different DNA sequences within this sample yield the same CDR3. The V call is TRBV7-2, the J call TRBJ2-7; 12 positions match TRBD2. With 5 bases clipped from V and 4 bases from J, the junction kept 6 bases outside the gene matches. The CDR3 is 15 amino acids. The V gene's germline CDR1 is SGHTA and CDR2 FQGNSA. For the CDR3, the DNA is TGTGCCAGCAGCATTTCTAGCGGGAGGGCTTACGAGCAGTACTTC. Its translation is CASSISSGRAYEQYF.

The chain employs TRBV27 and TRBJ2-2; 9 bases are a match to TRBD2. The J segment lost 7 bases and the V segment lost 4 bases, leaving 16 bases of the junction unmatched. CDR1 and CDR2 from the germline V gene are MNHEY and SMNVEV (reference sequence). This CDR3 is 18 amino acids long. CDR3 amino acids: CASSSQLLAGYVVGELFF. In DNA form, the CDR3 reads TGTGCCAGCAGTTCCCAACTGCTAGCGGGATATGTAGTCGGGGAGCTGTTTTTT.

In the case of this clone: The junction departs from germline at one end; a sequencing error may be responsible. V is TRBV7-2 and J is TRBJ2-7, with D maybe TRBD2 (5 bases). The CDR3 loop spans 13 amino acids. Germline CDR1 and CDR2: SGHTA and FQGNSA. CDR3 DNA sequence: TGTGCCAGCAGCCCTTTGAAGTCGAGCGGAGTATCCTTC. This translates into CASSPLKSSGVSF.

The chain has TRBV19 and TRBJ1-5; possible D gene TRBD1, 5 bases. The CDR3 consists of 16 residues. With 2 bases removed from V and 5 bases from J, the gap between germline ends came to 16 bases. The germline CDR1 and CDR2 sequences are LNHDA and SQIVND (reference sequence). This CDR3 is CASSIWTHPVDQPQHF. CDR3 nucleotides: TGTGCCAGTAGTATATGGACACACCCCGTAGATCAGCCCCAGCATTTT.

V and J are TRBV7-2 and TRBJ1-4; D unresolved. This CDR3 has 14 amino acids. CDR1 is SGHTA and CDR2 is FQGNSA in the germline V gene. V was trimmed by 1 base and J by 4 bases, leaving 7 bases between them. Here the CDR3 DNA reads TGTGCCAGCAGCTTAGGGACCTATAATGAAAAACTGTTTTTT. It specifies CASSLGTYNEKLFF.

The chain recombines TRBV6-1 with TRBJ2-2; D unclear. Between the trimmed V and J ends, which lost 8 bases and 4 bases, there was a span of 17 bases. Germline V gives CDR1 MNHNS, CDR2 SASEGT. CDR3 size: 15 residues. For the CDR3, the DNA is TGTGCCAGCGGAGTGAGAGTAGGAGTCACCGGGGAGCTGTTTTTT. Translating it yields CASGVRVGVTGELFF.

The genes are TRBV4-3 and TRBJ2-3, with TRBD2 identical over 12 bases. V shed 2 bases and J 5 bases; nucleotides not matched to a gene: 8. Germline V gives CDR1 LGHNA, CDR2 YSLEER. This CDR3 has 17 residues. This CDR3 reads CASSQLRTSGKIDTQYF. CDR3 DNA: TGCGCCAGCAGCCAACTACGGACTAGCGGGAAGATAGATACGCAGTATTTT.

The rearrangement links TRBV11-2 to TRBJ1-6; TRBD1 might be the D (6 bases). The length of the CDR3 is 16 residues. Germline V gene lookup returns CDR1 SGHAT and CDR2 FQNNGV. V was pared by 3 bases and J by 6 bases, with 15 bases between. In DNA, the CDR3 is TGTGCCAGCAGCTTCACCCCCGGACAGACTAATTCACCCCTCCACTTT. This sequence encodes CASSFTPGQTNSPLHF.

CDR3 in amino acids: CAGYHRGKYEQYF. CDR3 DNA: TGTGCCGGATACCACAGGGGGAAGTACGAGCAGTACTTC. The gene calls are TRBV27 and TRBJ2-7, with TRBD1 matching 8 bases. The V and J ends lost 11 bases and 4 bases, in that order; junction bases with no gene match: 10. This CDR3 has 13 residues. Germline V gives CDR1 MNHEY, CDR2 SMNVEV (reference sequence).

This clone was observed a single time. The V call is TRBV20-1, the J call TRBJ2-1; D is unclear. CDR3 length: 11 amino acids. The V gene lost 6 bases and the J gene lost 6 bases, with 9 bases spanning the gap. The V gene's germline CDR1 is DFQATT and CDR2 SNEGSKA (reference sequence). CDR3 DNA sequence: TGCAGTGCAGTTATCTTCAATGAGCAGTTCTTC. It codes for CSAVIFNEQFF.